Below are 32 T cell receptor beta chains sequenced from a single sample in a study of blood T cell repertoires in COVID-19. The method was immunoSEQ multiplex PCR; TCRdb's version includes in-frame clones alone and lacks a portion of them. This sample yields tens of thousands of clones, of which roughly three quarters are seen a single time; around 2.3% belongs to the top ten. The specimen was peripheral blood. These receptor sequences come from a man in his 70s with COVID-19, enrolled during active disease.

This clone was observed a handful of times. The chain joins TRBV15 to TRBJ1-1; 8 nucleotides align to TRBD1. V trimming: 5 bases; J trimming: 4 bases; junction bases outside the gene matches: 9. The germline CDR1 and CDR2 sequences are LNHNV and YYDKDF (reference sequence). The CDR3 is 15 amino acids. CDR3 amino acids: CATSSKDRVGTEAFF. CDR3 bases: TGTGCCACCAGCTCCAAGGACAGGGTTGGCACTGAAGCTTTCTTT.

The sample holds one count of this clone. The chain carries TRBV9 and TRBJ2-7; maybe TRBD1 (6 bases). CDR1 is SGDLS, CDR2 YYNGEE, per germline. The CDR3 covers 15 residues. Trimming shortened V by 0 bases and J by 5 bases, and 15 bases separated the two germline ends. The DNA for the CDR3 is TGTGCCAGCAGCGTAGAGGGGGTAGGGAGAAACGAGCAGTACTTC. It translates to CASSVEGVGRNEQYF.

In this sample, this clone turned up many times. The chain combines TRBV6-6 with TRBJ1-1; a possible D gene is TRBD1 (6 bases). This CDR3 is built from 14 residues. V dropped 8 bases and J dropped 4 bases, with 17 bases sitting between them. Germline V gives CDR1 MNHNY, CDR2 SVGAGI (reference sequence). CDR3 bases: TGTGCCAGCTCCACAGGCGAAGGGGGCACTGAAGCTTTCTTT. It codes for CASSTGEGGTEAFF.

The V and J genes are TRBV7-8 and TRBJ2-4; a possible D gene is TRBD1 (6 bases). From germline, CDR1 is SGHVS and CDR2 FQNEAQ. The V gene lost 0 bases and the J gene lost 1 base, with 16 bases spanning the gap. The CDR3 covers 18 residues. CDR3 nucleotides: TGTGCCAGCAGCTTAGCGCGGAGGTTAGGGGGTGCCAAAAACATTCAGTACTTC. Protein: CASSLARRLGGAKNIQYF.

This clone was observed a handful of times. V is TRBV5-6 and J is TRBJ2-5, with D possibly matching TRBD2 (6 bases). Germline CDR1 reads SGHDT; CDR2 reads YYEEEE. The germline V and J ends were trimmed by 3 bases and 1 base, with 7 bases remaining between them. This CDR3 is built from 13 residues. Here the CDR3 reads CASSSEGQETQYF. In DNA form, the CDR3 reads TGTGCCAGCAGCTCGGAGGGCCAAGAGACCCAGTACTTC.

This clone was recorded once. The V and J genes are TRBV9 and TRBJ1-5; D unclear. The V end was cut by 4 bases, the J end by 1 base, with 9 bases between. CDR1 is SGDLS and CDR2 is YYNGEE in the germline V gene. The CDR3 runs 14 residues. The CDR3 DNA is TGTGCCAGCAGCTCCCGCCAGAGCAATCAGCCCCAGCATTTT. It is translated as CASSSRQSNQPQHF.

V is TRBV6-2 or TRBV6-3 and J is TRBJ2-7, with 11 bases lining up with TRBD2. Germline V CDR1 and CDR2: MNHEY, SVGEGT. Trimming removed 4 bases from V and 3 bases from J; junction bases left unmatched: 8. The CDR3 is made up of 16 amino acids. The CDR3 sequence: CASSLSLAGGRYEQYF. CDR3 bases: TGTGCCAGCAGTTTGTCTCTAGCGGGAGGTCGCTACGAGCAGTACTTC.

This clone was found a few times. The chain is built from TRBV28 and TRBJ2-1; 7 bases map to TRBD2. The length of the CDR3 is 14 residues. V lost 2 bases, J lost 5 bases, and 3 bases stayed unmatched. Germline lookup yields CDR1 MDHEN and CDR2 SYDVKM. CDR3 loop: CASSLTGGDNEQFF. DNA for the CDR3: TGTGCCAGCAGTTTAACGGGAGGTGACAATGAGCAGTTCTTC.

This clone was counted a few times. CDR3 amino acids: CASRGQLNTEAFF. Written as DNA, the CDR3 is TGTGCCAGCCGAGGACAGTTGAACACTGAAGCTTTCTTT. The chain has TRBV2 and TRBJ1-1; D is possibly TRBD1 (6 bases). The CDR3 is made up of 13 amino acids. CDR1 and CDR2 from the germline V gene are SNHLY and FYNNEI. The germline V and J ends were trimmed by 8 bases and 0 bases, with 10 bases remaining between them. Drawing the rest from reference TRBV2 and TRBJ1-1, the complete variable domain is EPEVTQTPSHQVTQMGQEVILRCVPISNHLYFYWYRQILGQKVEFLVSFYNNEISEKSEIFDDQFSVERPDGSNFTLKIRSTKLEDSAMYFCASRGQLNTEAFFGQGTRLTVV.

V is TRBV2 and J is TRBJ1-2, with D tentatively TRBD1 (5 bases). Trimming stripped 2 bases from V and 4 bases from J, with 11 bases between. Per the germline V gene, CDR1 is SNHLY and CDR2 is FYNNEI. The CDR3 is 14 residues long. The CDR3 loop reads CASSEMGQVYGYTF. The CDR3 coding sequence is TGTGCCAGCAGTGAAATGGGGCAGGTCTATGGCTACACCTTC.

The chain joins TRBV24-1 to TRBJ2-3, with 8 bases matching TRBD2. This CDR3 region has 15 residues. Trimming took 6 bases from V and 0 from J; bases not matched to a gene: 4. CDR1 KGHDR and CDR2 SFDVKD come from the germline V gene. CDR3: CATSISSGSTDTQYF. DNA of the CDR3: TGTGCCACCAGTATATCTAGCGGGAGCACAGATACGCAGTATTTT.

The CDR3 reads CASSQRRGGGYMNTEAFF. As DNA, the CDR3 is TGTGCCAGCAGCCAGAGACGAGGGGGGGGATACATGAACACTGAAGCTTTCTTT. V is TRBV3-1 (or the pseudogene TRBV3-2) and J is TRBJ1-1, with TRBD1 as a possible D gene (6 bases). V was shortened by 3 bases and J by 0 bases, with 20 bases between the two germline ends. This CDR3 is built from 18 residues. Germline assignment: CDR1 LGHDT and CDR2 YNNKEL (reference sequence).

At least ten counts were recorded for this clone. This chain connects TRBV28 to TRBJ1-3, with 8 bases that match TRBD1. The germline gives CDR1 MDHEN, CDR2 SYDVKM. The CDR3 spans 12 residues. The trim removed 6 bases at V and 9 bases at J, leaving 4 bases unmatched. For the CDR3, the DNA is TGTGCCAGCAGGGACAGGGCCAGCACCATATATTTT. Translation: CASRDRASTIYF. Based on the CDR3 plus reference TRBV28 and TRBJ1-3, the full variable domain is DVKVTQSSRYLVKRTGEKVFLECVQDMDHENMFWYRQDPGLGLRLIYFSYDVKMKEKGDIPEGYSVSREKKERFSLILESASTNQTSMYLCASRDRASTIYFGEGSWLTVV.

The chain uses TRBV6-2 or TRBV6-3 and TRBJ2-7; D call uncertain. Trimming stripped 4 bases from V and 0 bases from J, with 10 bases between. The CDR3 runs 14 residues. CDR1 is MNHEY and CDR2 is SVGEGT in the germline V gene. The CDR3 spells CASSFSTLSYEQYF. The CDR3 DNA reads TGTGCCAGCAGTTTTTCGACTCTCTCCTACGAGCAGTACTTC.

The CDR3 sequence is CASNPEGGSTDTQYF. The CDR3 DNA follows: TGTGCCAGCAATCCCGAGGGGGGGAGTACAGATACGCAGTATTTT. This chain joins TRBV2 and TRBJ2-3; D is possibly TRBD2 (7 bases). Germline-derived CDR1 and CDR2 are SNHLY and FYNNEI. With 7 bases removed from V and 3 bases from J, the gap between germline ends came to 17 bases. The CDR3 runs to 15 residues.

This clone appeared many times. This CDR3 is CASSRRERADTQYF. For the CDR3, the DNA is TGTGCCAGTTCCCGGCGGGAGAGGGCAGATACGCAGTATTTT. The chain uses TRBV6-5 and TRBJ2-3; 7 bases align to TRBD2. The CDR3 is made up of 14 amino acids. Germline CDR1 and CDR2: MNHEY and SVGAGI. The V and J ends lost 9 bases and 4 bases, in that order; junction bases with no gene match: 10.

This sequence joins TRBV6-1 and TRBJ1-2; the D gene is possibly TRBD1 (5 bases). Trimming cost V 0 bases and J 1 base, with 6 bases left between them. Germline CDR1 and CDR2: MNHNS and SASEGT. The CDR3 is 14 amino acids. CDR3 nucleotides: TGTGCCAGCAGTGAAGCTGGACATAACTATGGCTACACCTTC. Translating it yields CASSEAGHNYGYTF.

This chain joins TRBV5-1 and TRBJ2-1; tentatively, D is TRBD1 (6 bases). Germline CDR1 and CDR2: SGHRS and YFSETQ. V gave up 4 bases and J gave up 4 bases, with 18 bases separating them. This CDR3 has 16 residues. CDR3 bases: TGCGCCAGCAGCATGGGTTTTGGACAGTTATACAATGAGCAGTTCTTC. It translates to CASSMGFGQLYNEQFF.

The rearrangement joins TRBV11-1 to TRBJ2-1, with 7 bases aligning to TRBD2. Germline assignment: CDR1 SGHAT and CDR2 FQDESV (reference sequence). The CDR3 consists of 15 residues. The ends lost 6 bases at V and 6 bases at J; junction bases unmatched: 11. The CDR3 is CASRSRLGGSNEQFF. The CDR3 coding sequence is TGTGCCAGCAGGTCCCGGTTGGGCGGGAGCAATGAGCAGTTCTTC. Complete variable domain (other parts from reference TRBV11-1 and TRBJ2-1): EAEVAQSPRYKITEKSQAVAFWCDPISGHATLYWYRQILGQGPELLVQFQDESVVDDSQLPKDRFSAERLKGVDSTLKIQPAELGDSAMYLCASRSRLGGSNEQFFGPGTRLTVL.

This clone has a single count. V usage is TRBV5-6 and J usage is TRBJ2-7, with TRBD1 matching over 8 bases. V lost 0 bases to trimming and J lost 3 bases; unmatched junction nucleotides: 5. This CDR3 comprises 15 residues. Germline V CDR1 and CDR2: SGHDT, YYEEEE. The DNA of the CDR3 is TGTGCCAGCAGCTTGGGGCAGGGGGCGTACTACGAGCAGTACTTC. Protein sequence: CASSLGQGAYYEQYF.

The chain combines TRBV6-5 with TRBJ1-2; TRBD1 matches at 12 bases. The V gene's germline CDR1 is MNHEY and CDR2 SVGAGI. Germline trimming cut 2 bases from V and 6 bases from J; bases unmatched to any gene: 1. The CDR3 contains 14 residues. CDR3 amino acids: CASSYRDRGHGYTF. The CDR3 coding sequence is TGTGCCAGCAGTTACCGGGACAGGGGGCATGGCTACACCTTC.

CDR3 DNA sequence: TGTGCCAGCAGTACCGGTGGGCGAGTTAAGCAGTTCTTC. It encodes CASSTGGRVKQFF. This rearrangement joins TRBV6-2 or TRBV6-3 to TRBJ2-1; the D is unclear. The CDR3 sequence is 13 residues long. Germline CDR1 reads MNHEY; CDR2 reads SVGEGT. The ends were cut back, 5 bases at V and 11 bases at J, with 16 bases in the middle.

This chain connects TRBV7-6 to TRBJ2-3; 9 nucleotides align to TRBD2. The trim removed 1 base at V and 3 bases at J, leaving 8 bases unmatched. CDR1 is SGHVS, CDR2 FNYEAQ, per germline. The CDR3 totals 17 residues. Written as DNA, the CDR3 is TGTGCCAGCAGCTTAGTGGCGGGAGGGCCTGGGACAGATACGCAGTATTTT. Translation: CASSLVAGGPGTDTQYF.

In its sample, this clone was seen a few times. V usage is TRBV18 and J usage is TRBJ1-4; 8 nucleotides line up with TRBD1. V was clipped by 2 bases and J by 4 bases; unmatched bases: 9. This CDR3 comprises 17 residues. Germline loops: CDR1 KGHSH, CDR2 LQKENI. The CDR3, as DNA: TGTGCCAGCTCACCAAACCTAGGGACAGGATATAATGAAAAACTGTTTTTT. Translation gives CASSPNLGTGYNEKLFF.

This clone was found a few times. The rearrangement joins TRBV6-5 to TRBJ2-2; D unresolved. Trimming left V 0 bases short and J 8 bases short, with 7 bases between. This CDR3 is built from 13 residues. Germline V gives CDR1 MNHEY, CDR2 SVGAGI. CDR3 loop: CASSYSFTGELFF. CDR3 bases: TGTGCCAGCAGTTACTCATTTACTGGGGAGCTGTTTTTT.

This sequence joins TRBV4-1 and TRBJ1-2; no clear D gene. CDR1 is MGHRA, CDR2 YSYEKL, per germline. V dropped 4 bases and J dropped 4 bases, with 13 bases sitting between them. The CDR3 sequence is 14 residues long. The CDR3 protein is CASSPRSEPYGYTF. The CDR3 DNA is TGCGCCAGCAGCCCCAGATCAGAACCCTATGGCTACACCTTC.

The chain combines TRBV10-3 with TRBJ1-5; 9 bases fit TRBD1. There are 15 residues in the CDR3. J was trimmed by 7 bases and V by 10 bases; bases with no gene match: 14. Germline loops: CDR1 ENHRY, CDR2 SYGVKD. The CDR3 loop is CATCDTTGGRQPQHF. The CDR3 DNA reads as TGTGCCACCTGCGATACTACAGGGGGCCGGCAGCCCCAGCATTTT.

The rearrangement uses TRBV2 and TRBJ1-1, with D unresolved. CDR3 length: 14 residues. V lost 7 bases to trimming and J lost 5 bases, with 17 bases between them. Germline CDR1 is SNHLY and CDR2 is FYNNEI. The CDR3 spells CASIGIIQGTEAFF. CDR3 bases: TGTGCCAGCATCGGGATTATTCAAGGGACTGAAGCTTTCTTT.

The CDR3 coding sequence is TGTGCCAGCAATGACAGGGCGAACACTGAAGCTTTCTTT. Translation: CASNDRANTEAFF. The V call is TRBV27, the J call TRBJ1-1; TRBD1 matches 7 bases. J lost 1 base, V lost 7 bases, and 3 bases had no gene match. Germline V gene sequence: CDR1 MNHEY, CDR2 SMNVEV (reference sequence). The CDR3 runs 13 residues.

The chain uses TRBV4-1 and TRBJ2-1; TRBD1 agrees at 7 bases. Per the germline V gene, CDR1 is MGHRA and CDR2 is YSYEKL. V trimming: 2 bases; J trimming: 10 bases; junction bases outside the gene matches: 8. CDR3 length equals 14 residues. CDR3 nucleotide sequence: TGCGCCAGCAGCCAACGAACAGGGGACCACGAGCAGTTCTTC. This translates into CASSQRTGDHEQFF.

This chain uses TRBV5-1 with TRBJ1-3, with 9 bases matching TRBD1. Germline V lookup: CDR1 SGHRS, CDR2 YFSETQ. Trimming at V came to 3 bases and at J to 2 bases, leaving 9 bases not matched to a gene. The CDR3 spans 17 residues. The CDR3 protein is CASSSGTGSMAGNTIYF. CDR3 bases: TGCGCCAGCAGCTCCGGGACAGGGTCCATGGCTGGAAACACCATATATTTT. Together with reference TRBV5-1 and TRBJ1-3, the CDR3 gives the full variable domain: KAGVTQTPRYLIKTRGQQVTLSCSPISGHRSVSWYQQTPGQGLQFLFEYFSETQRNKGNFPGRFSGRQFSNSRSEMNVSTLELGDSALYLCASSSGTGSMAGNTIYFGEGSWLTVV.

The gene calls are TRBV10-3 and TRBJ1-2, with D maybe TRBD1 (5 bases). The CDR3 runs 14 residues. From germline, CDR1 is ENHRY and CDR2 SYGVKD. With 2 bases removed from V and 1 base from J, the gap between germline ends came to 8 bases. The CDR3 is CAISEQGGNYGYTF. Here the CDR3 DNA reads TGTGCCATCAGTGAGCAGGGCGGTAACTATGGCTACACCTTC.